The 22 T cell receptor beta chains presented below share a single source sample, sequenced in a study of blood T cell repertoires in COVID-19. Method: immunoSEQ multiplex PCR; TCRdb's copy keeps in-frame clones and lacks some. The data show 350,000 to 400,000 clones, 90% seen once. Material: peripheral blood. The receptors originated from a man aged 18 to 35 with active or convalescent COVID-19.

This clone was seen a single time. The V call is TRBV9, the J call TRBJ2-5; 7 bases align to TRBD1. V lost 2 bases, J lost 2 bases, and 9 bases stayed unmatched. Per germline, CDR1 SGDLS and CDR2 YYNGEE. The CDR3 consists of 16 residues. The CDR3 sequence is CASSVRAGGTQETQYF. The CDR3 DNA sequence: TGTGCCAGCAGCGTTCGGGCAGGGGGTACACAAGAGACCCAGTACTTC.

This rearrangement joins TRBV5-1 to TRBJ1-2; 7 bases map to TRBD1. V was pared by 1 base and J by 4 bases, with 7 bases of the junction left unmatched. The CDR3 is made up of 15 amino acids. Germline lookup yields CDR1 SGHRS and CDR2 YFSETQ. CDR3 nucleotide sequence: TGCGCCAGCAGCTTGACCGGACAGGAACCCTATGGCTACACCTTC. Its protein is CASSLTGQEPYGYTF.

This chain links TRBV4-2 with TRBJ1-6; the D gene is possibly TRBD1 (5 bases). This CDR3 spans 15 amino acids. Between the trimmed V and J ends, which lost 6 bases and 9 bases, there was a span of 18 bases. CDR1 is LGHNA, CDR2 YNFKEQ, per germline. The CDR3 region is CASRDLRTQPSPLHF. The CDR3 coding sequence is TGTGCCAGCAGAGATCTGCGGACACAACCTTCACCCCTCCACTTT.

The chain uses TRBV6-2 or TRBV6-3 and TRBJ1-2; TRBD1 aligns across 8 bases. The CDR3 spans 17 residues. The germline V gene encodes CDR1 MNHEY and CDR2 SVGEGT. V lost 0 bases, J lost 6 bases, and 12 bases stayed unmatched. This chain's CDR3 is CASSYSSPGQADDGYTF. The DNA of the CDR3 is TGTGCCAGCAGTTACTCCAGCCCGGGACAGGCGGACGATGGCTACACCTTC.

V usage is TRBV3-1 (or the pseudogene TRBV3-2) and J usage is TRBJ1-2, with 8 bases identical to TRBD1. Trimming took 4 bases from V and 6 from J; bases not matched to a gene: 4. This CDR3 comprises 13 residues. Germline-derived CDR1 and CDR2 are LGHDT and YNNKEL (reference sequence). CDR3 protein: CASSRGQGDGYTF. Written as DNA, the CDR3 is TGTGCCAGCAGCCGCGGACAGGGAGATGGCTACACCTTC.

A few counts support this clone. This chain joins TRBV3-1 (or the pseudogene TRBV3-2) and TRBJ1-1; maybe TRBD1 (6 bases). The CDR3 is 16 amino acids. Deletions cut 7 bases from V and 3 bases from J, with 21 bases between. In germline, CDR1 is LGHDT, CDR2 YNNKEL (reference sequence). CDR3 DNA: TGTGCCAGCACTGCCCCGGGACACACCTTCGACACTGAAGCTTTCTTT. Protein: CASTAPGHTFDTEAFF.

The chain links TRBV25-1 to TRBJ2-2, with D possibly TRBD2 on 5 matching bases. V lost 1 base and J lost 0, with 12 bases in between. Germline values: CDR1 MGHDK, CDR2 SYGVNS. This CDR3 is 17 amino acids long. CDR3 nucleotides: TGTGCCAGCAGTGAATTTACCGGACTCTCGAACACCGGGGAGCTGTTTTTT. Its translation: CASSEFTGLSNTGELFF.

The chain uses TRBV30 and TRBJ1-1, with a weak D call TRBD1 (6 bases). The CDR3 sequence is 14 residues long. In germline, CDR1 is GTSNPN, CDR2 SVGIG (reference sequence). V shed 3 bases and J shed 9 bases, with 20 bases lying between them. CDR3 bases: TGTGCCTGGAGGCAATCGAGCGGGACACTGCAAGCTTTCTTT. Translating it yields CAWRQSSGTLQAFF. Based on the CDR3 plus reference TRBV30 and TRBJ1-1, the full variable domain is SQTIHQWPATLVQPVGSPLSLECTVEGTSNPNLYWYRQAAGRGLQLLFYSVGIGQISSEVPQNLSASRPQDRQFILSSKKLLLSDSGFYLCAWRQSSGTLQAFFGQGTRLTVV.

This clone came up once. The chain recombines TRBV19 with TRBJ1-4; D call uncertain. The V gene lost 10 bases and the J gene lost 3 bases, with 15 bases spanning the gap. There are 14 residues in the CDR3. CDR1 is LNHDA, CDR2 SQIVND, per germline (reference sequence). The CDR3 region has the DNA TGTGCCACCCGCACGGCCCTAGCTAATGAAAAACTGTTTTTT. It codes for CATRTALANEKLFF. The variable domain in full, with the rest retrieved from reference TRBV19 and TRBJ1-4, is DGGITQSPKYLFRKEGQNVTLSCEQNLNHDAMYWYRQDPGQGLRLIYYSQIVNDFQKGDIAEGYSVSREKKESFPLTVTSAQKNPTAFYLCATRTALANEKLFFGSGTQLSVL.

The chain carries TRBV4-3 and TRBJ2-3; 8 nucleotides line up with TRBD2. The trim removed 3 bases at V and 6 bases at J, leaving 8 bases unmatched. CDR1 is LGHNA, CDR2 YSLEER, per germline. There are 15 residues in the CDR3. CDR3: CASSQLAGMGDTQYF. The CDR3 DNA follows: TGCGCCAGCAGCCAGTTAGCGGGGATGGGGGATACGCAGTATTTT.

V and J are TRBV7-8 and TRBJ1-1, with a tentative D call TRBD1 (6 bases). V lost 4 bases and J 1 base, leaving 13 bases between the germline ends. Germline assignment: CDR1 SGHVS and CDR2 FQNEAQ. This CDR3 comprises 15 residues. The CDR3 sequence is CASSSERGGNTEAFF. The CDR3 DNA follows: TGTGCCAGCAGCTCGGAGAGGGGGGGGAACACTGAAGCTTTCTTT.

Turning to this clone: This same CDR3 is encoded by further DNA sequences in the sample. This chain connects TRBV29-1 to TRBJ2-7, with 11 bases aligning to TRBD1. The CDR3 spans 14 residues. Germline loops: CDR1 SQVTM, CDR2 ANQGSEA. V lost 4 bases, J lost 0 bases, and 2 bases stayed unmatched. In DNA, the CDR3 is TGCAGCGTTGCCGGGACAGGGGGCTCCTACGAGCAGTACTTC. As protein: CSVAGTGGSYEQYF.

The chain has TRBV18 and TRBJ1-1; the D gene is possibly TRBD1 (5 bases). The CDR3 totals 12 residues. Germline CDR1 is KGHSH and CDR2 is LQKENI. V lost 6 bases to trimming and J lost 6 bases, with 11 bases between them. The chain's CDR3 is CASSGAPPEAFF. For the CDR3, the DNA is TGTGCCAGCTCTGGGGCGCCTCCTGAAGCTTTCTTT.

The V call is TRBV5-6, the J call TRBJ1-1; D gene unclear. Trimming took 0 bases from V and 0 from J, leaving 6 bases between them. The CDR3 is 14 amino acids. Germline V gene sequence: CDR1 SGHDT, CDR2 YYEEEE. CDR3 nucleotide sequence: TGTGCCAGCAGCTTGGGTAACTTGAACACTGAAGCTTTCTTT. This encodes CASSLGNLNTEAFF.

This chain links TRBV19 with TRBJ2-5; 10 nucleotides line up with TRBD2. This CDR3 is built from 16 residues. Trimming cost V 3 bases and J 5 bases; bases outside gene matches: 9. Germline CDR1 reads LNHDA; CDR2 reads SQIVND (reference sequence). The CDR3 loop reads CASSIGLAGARETQYF. The CDR3 DNA reads as TGTGCCAGTAGTATTGGGCTAGCGGGAGCGAGGGAGACCCAGTACTTC.

CDR3 in DNA: TGTGCCATCAGAAGGGATGGGACAGATAATGAAAAACTGTTTTTT. Translating it yields CAIRRDGTDNEKLFF. The V gene is TRBV10-3, the J gene TRBJ1-4; TRBD1 agrees at 7 bases. This CDR3 is 15 amino acids long. The V segment lost 6 bases and the J segment 4 bases; nucleotides outside the gene matches: 8. Germline lookup yields CDR1 ENHRY and CDR2 SYGVKD.

The chain uses TRBV3-1 (or the pseudogene TRBV3-2) and TRBJ2-3; 10 bases agree with TRBD2. V gave up 5 bases and J gave up 5 bases; unmatched junction bases: 1. CDR3 length equals 13 residues. Germline-derived CDR1 and CDR2 are LGHDT and YNNKEL (reference sequence). The CDR3: CASSRLAGDTQYF. As DNA, the CDR3 is TGTGCCAGCAGCAGACTAGCGGGAGATACGCAGTATTTT.

This clone has a single count. The rearrangement joins TRBV7-8 to TRBJ2-2, with no clear D. CDR1 and CDR2 (germline): SGHVS, FQNEAQ. This CDR3 contains 18 residues. The V end lost 1 base, the J end lost 4 bases, and 19 bases lay between the germline ends. The CDR3 bases are TGTGCCAGCAGCTTAGGAGGAGTTAGCCAGACCTTCACCGGGGAGCTGTTTTTT. As protein: CASSLGGVSQTFTGELFF.

This CDR3 reads CASSYSLWSSYNEQFF. DNA for the CDR3: TGTGCCAGCAGTTACTCACTTTGGAGCTCCTACAATGAGCAGTTCTTC. The V gene is TRBV6-5, the J gene TRBJ2-1; no clear D. V lost 0 bases, J lost 0 bases, and 9 bases lay in between. Germline loops: CDR1 MNHEY, CDR2 SVGAGI. This CDR3 is built from 16 residues.

The chain combines TRBV6-5 with TRBJ1-2; D unresolved. V lost 8 bases, J lost 7 bases, and 8 bases lay in between. CDR1 and CDR2 (germline): MNHEY, SVGAGI. CDR3 length: 10 residues. In DNA, the CDR3 is TGTGCCAGCCGACAAGGTGGCTACACCTTC. Amino acids: CASRQGGYTF.

V usage is TRBV7-3 and J usage is TRBJ2-1; 9 bases align to TRBD1. Trimming at V came to 3 bases and at J to 5 bases, leaving 2 bases not matched to a gene. This CDR3 has 14 amino acids. Germline CDR1 SGHTA, CDR2 FQGTGA. The CDR3 nucleotides are TGTGCCAGCAGCTTGGGGACAGGGAACAATGAGCAGTTCTTC. It codes for CASSLGTGNNEQFF.

The chain carries TRBV4-2 and TRBJ1-4; D uncertain. The V end lost 0 bases, the J end lost 0 bases, and 11 bases lay between the germline ends. Germline V gene data show CDR1 as LGHNA and CDR2 as YNFKEQ. CDR3 length: 17 residues. In DNA form, the CDR3 reads TGTGCCAGCAGCCAAGAGCCTCCAGGCGCAACTAATGAAAAACTGTTTTTT. Translating it yields CASSQEPPGATNEKLFF.